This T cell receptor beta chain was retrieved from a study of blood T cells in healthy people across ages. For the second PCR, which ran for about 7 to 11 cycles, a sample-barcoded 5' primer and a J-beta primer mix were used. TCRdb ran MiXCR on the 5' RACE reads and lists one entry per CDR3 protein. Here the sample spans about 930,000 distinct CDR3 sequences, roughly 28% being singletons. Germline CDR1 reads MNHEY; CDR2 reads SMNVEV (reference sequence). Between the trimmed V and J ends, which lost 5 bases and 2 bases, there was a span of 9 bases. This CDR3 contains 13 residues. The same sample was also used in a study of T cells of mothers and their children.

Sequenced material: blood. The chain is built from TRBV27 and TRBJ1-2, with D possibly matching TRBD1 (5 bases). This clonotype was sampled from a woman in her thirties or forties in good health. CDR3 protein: CASSTRQNYGYTF. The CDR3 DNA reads TGTGCCAGCAGTACACGACAGAACTATGGCTACACCTTC.